This TCR beta chain stems from a study of cytomegalovirus exposure and HLA in healthy donors. Germline CDR1 reads MNHEY; CDR2 reads SVGAGI. CDR3 length equals 13 residues. V lost 9 bases, J lost 5 bases, and 6 bases stayed unmatched. Use of 60 Vbeta and 13 Jbeta primers characterized the PCR. Produced via immunoSEQ multiplex PCR; TCRdb's table is partial and in-frame only. The sample has 140,000 to 150,000 clones, 75% seen once. The TCR was taken from a man aged 25-45 years in good health and CMV-seronegative. The material sequenced was PBMCs. V gene TRBV6-5 combines with J gene TRBJ2-2; 7 bases agree with TRBD2. This chain's CDR3 is CASLSGETGELFF. The CDR3 nucleotides read TGTGCCAGTTTGAGCGGGGAGACCGGGGAGCTGTTTTTT.